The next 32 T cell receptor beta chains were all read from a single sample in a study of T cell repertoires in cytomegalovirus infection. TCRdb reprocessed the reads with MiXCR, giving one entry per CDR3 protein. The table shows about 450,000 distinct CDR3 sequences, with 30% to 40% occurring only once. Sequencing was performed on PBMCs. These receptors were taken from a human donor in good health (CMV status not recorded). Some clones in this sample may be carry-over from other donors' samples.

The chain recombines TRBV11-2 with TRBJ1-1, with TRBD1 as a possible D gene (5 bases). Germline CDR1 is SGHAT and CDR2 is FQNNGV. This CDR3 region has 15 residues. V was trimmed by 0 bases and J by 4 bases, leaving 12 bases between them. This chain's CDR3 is CASSLDRGWGTEAFF. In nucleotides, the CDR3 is TGTGCCAGCAGCTTAGATAGGGGATGGGGCACTGAAGCTTTCTTT. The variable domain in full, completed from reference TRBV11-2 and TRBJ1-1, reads EAGVAQSPRYKIIEKRQSVAFWCNPISGHATLYWYQQILGQGPKLLIQFQNNGVVDDSQLPKDRFSAERLKGVDSTLKIQPAKLEDSAVYLCASSLDRGWGTEAFFGQGTRLTVV.

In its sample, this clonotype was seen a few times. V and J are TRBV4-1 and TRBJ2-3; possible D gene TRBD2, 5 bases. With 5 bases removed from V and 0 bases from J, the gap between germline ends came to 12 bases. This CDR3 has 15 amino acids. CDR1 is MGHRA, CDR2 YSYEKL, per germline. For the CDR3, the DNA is TGCGCCAGCAGCGTAAGCGGCCCGAGCACAGATACGCAGTATTTT. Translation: CASSVSGPSTDTQYF.

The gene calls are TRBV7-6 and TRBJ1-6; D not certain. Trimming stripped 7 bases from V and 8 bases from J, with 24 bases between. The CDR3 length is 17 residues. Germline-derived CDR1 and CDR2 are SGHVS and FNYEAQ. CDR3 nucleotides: TGTGCCAGCACCCTAGTGGGTCGGGCGGGGAACGATTCACCCCTCCACTTT. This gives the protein CASTLVGRAGNDSPLHF.

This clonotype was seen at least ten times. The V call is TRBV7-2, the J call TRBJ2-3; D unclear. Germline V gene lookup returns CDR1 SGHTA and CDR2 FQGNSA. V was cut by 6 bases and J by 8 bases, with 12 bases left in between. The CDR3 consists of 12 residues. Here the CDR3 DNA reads TGTGCCAGCAGGCCGGCAGGTGCTACGCAGTATTTT. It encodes CASRPAGATQYF. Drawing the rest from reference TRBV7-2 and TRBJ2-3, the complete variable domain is GAGVSQSPSNKVTEKGKDVELRCDPISGHTALYWYRQSLGQGLEFLIYFQGNSAPDKSGLPSDRFSAERTGGSVSTLTIQRTQQEDSAVYLCASRPAGATQYFGPGTRLTVL.

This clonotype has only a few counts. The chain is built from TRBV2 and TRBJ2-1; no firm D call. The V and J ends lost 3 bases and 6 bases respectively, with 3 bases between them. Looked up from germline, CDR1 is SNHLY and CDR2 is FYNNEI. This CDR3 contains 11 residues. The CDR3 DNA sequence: TGTGCCAGCAGTGATTCCAATGAGCAGTTCTTC. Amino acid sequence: CASSDSNEQFF. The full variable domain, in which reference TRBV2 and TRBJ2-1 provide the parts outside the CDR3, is EPEVTQTPSHQVTQMGQEVILRCVPISNHLYFYWYRQILGQKVEFLVSFYNNEISEKSEIFDDQFSVERPDGSNFTLKIRSTKLEDSAMYFCASSDSNEQFFGPGTRLTVL.

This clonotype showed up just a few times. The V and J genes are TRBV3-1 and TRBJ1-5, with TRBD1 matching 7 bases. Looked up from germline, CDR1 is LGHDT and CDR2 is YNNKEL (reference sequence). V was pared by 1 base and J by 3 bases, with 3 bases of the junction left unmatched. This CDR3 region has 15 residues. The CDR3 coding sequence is TGTGCCAGCAGCCAAGGCGACAGGGCCAATCAGCCCCAGCATTTT. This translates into CASSQGDRANQPQHF.

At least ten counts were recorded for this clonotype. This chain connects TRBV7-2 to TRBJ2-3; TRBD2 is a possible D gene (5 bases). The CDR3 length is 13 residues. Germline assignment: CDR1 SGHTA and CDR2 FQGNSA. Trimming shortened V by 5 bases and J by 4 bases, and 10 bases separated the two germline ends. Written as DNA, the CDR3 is TGTGCCAGCAGCGCCCAGAGGGCAGATACGCAGTATTTT. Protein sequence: CASSAQRADTQYF.

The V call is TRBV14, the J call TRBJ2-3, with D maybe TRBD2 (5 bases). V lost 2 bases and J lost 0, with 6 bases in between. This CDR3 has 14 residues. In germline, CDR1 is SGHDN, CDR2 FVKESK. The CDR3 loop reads CASSQRTSTDTQYF. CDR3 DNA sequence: TGTGCCAGCAGCCAACGGACTAGCACAGATACGCAGTATTTT.

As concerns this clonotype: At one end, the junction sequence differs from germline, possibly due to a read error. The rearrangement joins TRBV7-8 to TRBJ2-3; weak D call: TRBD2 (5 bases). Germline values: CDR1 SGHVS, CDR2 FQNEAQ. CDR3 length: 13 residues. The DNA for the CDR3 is TGTGCCAGAAGCGCGACTACCACATATACGAAGTATTTT. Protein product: CARSATTTYTKYF. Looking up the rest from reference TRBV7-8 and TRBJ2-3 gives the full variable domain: GAGVSQSPRYKVAKRGQDVALRCDPISGHVSLFWYQQALGQGPEFLTYFQNEAQLDKSGLPSDRFFAERPEGSVSTLKIQRTQQEDSAVYLCARSATTTYTKYFGPGTRLTVL.

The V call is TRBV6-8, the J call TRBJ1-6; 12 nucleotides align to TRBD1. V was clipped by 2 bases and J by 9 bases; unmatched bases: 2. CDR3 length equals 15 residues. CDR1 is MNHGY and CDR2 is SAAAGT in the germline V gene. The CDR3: CASSYGTGGGSPLHF. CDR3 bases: TGTGCCAGCAGTTACGGGACAGGGGGCGGTTCACCCCTCCACTTT.

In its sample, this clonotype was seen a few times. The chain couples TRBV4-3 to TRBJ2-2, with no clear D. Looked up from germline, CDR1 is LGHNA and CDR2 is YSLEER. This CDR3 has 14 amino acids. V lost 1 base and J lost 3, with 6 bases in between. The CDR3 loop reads CASSQVSDTGELFF. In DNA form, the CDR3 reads TGCGCCAGCAGCCAAGTTTCCGACACCGGGGAGCTGTTTTTT.

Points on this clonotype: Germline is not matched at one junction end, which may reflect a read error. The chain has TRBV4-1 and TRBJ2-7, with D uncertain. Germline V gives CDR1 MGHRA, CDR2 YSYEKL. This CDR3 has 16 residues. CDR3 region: CASRPADEYRSYEKYF. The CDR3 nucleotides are TGCGCCAGCAGACCCGCCGACGAGTATAGATCCTACGAGAAGTACTTC.

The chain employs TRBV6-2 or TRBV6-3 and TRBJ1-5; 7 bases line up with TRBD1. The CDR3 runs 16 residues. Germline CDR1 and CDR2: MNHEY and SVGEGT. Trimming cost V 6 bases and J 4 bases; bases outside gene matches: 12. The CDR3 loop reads CASRWGQGGWNQPQHF. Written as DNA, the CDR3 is TGTGCCAGCAGGTGGGGGCAGGGGGGATGGAATCAGCCCCAGCATTTT.

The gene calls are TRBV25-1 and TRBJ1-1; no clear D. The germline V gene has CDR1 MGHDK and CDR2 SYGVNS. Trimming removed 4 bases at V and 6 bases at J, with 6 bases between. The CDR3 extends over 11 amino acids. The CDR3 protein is CASSGLSEAFF. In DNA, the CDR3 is TGTGCCAGCAGTGGACTCTCTGAAGCTTTCTTT.

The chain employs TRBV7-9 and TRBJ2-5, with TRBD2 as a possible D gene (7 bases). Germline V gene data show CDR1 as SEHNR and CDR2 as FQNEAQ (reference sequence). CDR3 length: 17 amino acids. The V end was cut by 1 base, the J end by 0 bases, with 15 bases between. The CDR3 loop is CASSLGQRGANQETQYF. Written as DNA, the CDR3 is TGTGCCAGCAGCTTAGGCCAACGGGGGGCCAACCAAGAGACCCAGTACTTC.

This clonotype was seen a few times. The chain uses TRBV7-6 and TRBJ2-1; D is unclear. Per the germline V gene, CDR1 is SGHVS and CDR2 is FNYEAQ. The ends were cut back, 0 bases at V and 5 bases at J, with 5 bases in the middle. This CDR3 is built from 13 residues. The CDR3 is CASSLASNNEQFF. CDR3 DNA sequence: TGTGCCAGCAGCTTAGCCAGCAACAATGAGCAGTTCTTC.

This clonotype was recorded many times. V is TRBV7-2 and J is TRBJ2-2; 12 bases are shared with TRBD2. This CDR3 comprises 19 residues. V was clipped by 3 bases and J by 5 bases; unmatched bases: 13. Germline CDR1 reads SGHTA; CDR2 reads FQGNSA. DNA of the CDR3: TGTGCCAGCAGCTTCCCTCTAGCGGGGGGGCCAGGGGGAACCGGGGAGCTGTTTTTT. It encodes CASSFPLAGGPGGTGELFF.

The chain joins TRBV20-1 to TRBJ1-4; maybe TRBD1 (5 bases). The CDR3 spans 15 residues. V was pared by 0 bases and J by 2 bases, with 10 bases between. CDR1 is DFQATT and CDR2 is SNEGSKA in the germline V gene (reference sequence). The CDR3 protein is CSARDLGGTNEKLFF. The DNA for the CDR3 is TGCAGTGCTAGAGATCTCGGGGGTACTAATGAAAAACTGTTTTTT.

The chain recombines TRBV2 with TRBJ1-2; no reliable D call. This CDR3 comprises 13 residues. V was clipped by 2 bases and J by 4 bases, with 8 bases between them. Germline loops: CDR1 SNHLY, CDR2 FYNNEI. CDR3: CASSERYFYGYTF. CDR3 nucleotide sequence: TGTGCCAGCAGTGAACGATATTTCTATGGCTACACCTTC.

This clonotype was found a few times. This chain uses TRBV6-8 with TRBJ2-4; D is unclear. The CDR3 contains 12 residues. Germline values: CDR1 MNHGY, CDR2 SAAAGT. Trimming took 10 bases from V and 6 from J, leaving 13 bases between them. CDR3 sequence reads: CATRAQSNIQYF. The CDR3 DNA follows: TGTGCCACCCGGGCCCAGTCAAACATTCAGTACTTC.

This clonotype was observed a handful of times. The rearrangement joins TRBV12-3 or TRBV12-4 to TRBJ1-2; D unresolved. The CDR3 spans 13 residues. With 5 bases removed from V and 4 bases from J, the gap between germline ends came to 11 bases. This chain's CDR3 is CASSPDNLYGYTF. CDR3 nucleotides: TGTGCCAGCAGTCCAGACAACCTCTATGGCTACACCTTC.

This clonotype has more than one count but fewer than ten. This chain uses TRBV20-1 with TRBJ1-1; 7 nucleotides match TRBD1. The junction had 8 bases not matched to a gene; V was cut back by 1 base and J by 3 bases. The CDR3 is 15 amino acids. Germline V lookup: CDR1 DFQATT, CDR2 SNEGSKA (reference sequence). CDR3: CSARGATGLDTEAFF. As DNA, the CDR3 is TGCAGTGCTAGAGGTGCGACAGGGTTGGACACTGAAGCTTTCTTT.

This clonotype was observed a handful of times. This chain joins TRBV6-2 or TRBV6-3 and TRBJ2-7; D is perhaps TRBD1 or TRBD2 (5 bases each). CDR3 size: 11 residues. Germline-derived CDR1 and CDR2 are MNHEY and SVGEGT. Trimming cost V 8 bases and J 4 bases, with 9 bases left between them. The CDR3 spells CASQRGYEQYF. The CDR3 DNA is TGTGCCAGCCAGAGGGGTTACGAGCAGTACTTC.

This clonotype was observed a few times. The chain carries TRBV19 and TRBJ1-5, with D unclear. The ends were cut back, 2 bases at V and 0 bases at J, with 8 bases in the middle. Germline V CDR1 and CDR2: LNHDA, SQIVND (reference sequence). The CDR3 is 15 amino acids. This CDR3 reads CASSISKYSNQPQHF. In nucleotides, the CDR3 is TGTGCCAGTAGTATATCTAAGTATAGCAATCAGCCCCAGCATTTT.

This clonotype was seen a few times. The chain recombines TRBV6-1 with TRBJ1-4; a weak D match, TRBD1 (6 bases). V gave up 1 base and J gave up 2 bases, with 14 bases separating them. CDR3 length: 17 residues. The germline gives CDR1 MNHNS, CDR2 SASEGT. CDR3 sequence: CASSEGTVRATNEKLFF. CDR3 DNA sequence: TGTGCCAGCAGTGAAGGGACAGTAAGGGCTACTAATGAAAAACTGTTTTTT.

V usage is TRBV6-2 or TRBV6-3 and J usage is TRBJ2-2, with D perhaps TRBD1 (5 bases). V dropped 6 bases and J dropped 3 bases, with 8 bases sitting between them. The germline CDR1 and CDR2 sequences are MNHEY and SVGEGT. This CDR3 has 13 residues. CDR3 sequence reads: CASSRVDTGELFF. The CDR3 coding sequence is TGTGCCAGCAGCAGGGTAGACACCGGGGAGCTGTTTTTT.

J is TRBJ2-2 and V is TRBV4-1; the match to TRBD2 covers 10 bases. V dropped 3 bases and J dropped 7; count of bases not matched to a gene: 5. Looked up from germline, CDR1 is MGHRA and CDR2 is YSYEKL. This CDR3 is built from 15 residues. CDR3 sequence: CASSQGLARGGELFF. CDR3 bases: TGCGCCAGCAGCCAGGGACTAGCGAGAGGCGGGGAGCTGTTTTTT.

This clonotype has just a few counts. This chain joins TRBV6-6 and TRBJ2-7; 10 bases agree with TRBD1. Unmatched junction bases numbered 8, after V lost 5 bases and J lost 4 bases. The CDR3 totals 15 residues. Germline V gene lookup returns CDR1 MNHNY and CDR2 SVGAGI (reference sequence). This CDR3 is CASSRTGTGVYEQYF. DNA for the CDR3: TGTGCCAGCAGTCGCACCGGGACAGGGGTTTACGAGCAGTACTTC.

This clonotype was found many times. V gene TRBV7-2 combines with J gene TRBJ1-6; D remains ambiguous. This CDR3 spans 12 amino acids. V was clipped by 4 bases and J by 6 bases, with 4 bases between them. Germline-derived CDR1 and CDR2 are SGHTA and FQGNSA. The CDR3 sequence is CASSSLNSPLHF. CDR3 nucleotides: TGTGCCAGCAGCTCACTTAATTCACCCCTCCACTTT.

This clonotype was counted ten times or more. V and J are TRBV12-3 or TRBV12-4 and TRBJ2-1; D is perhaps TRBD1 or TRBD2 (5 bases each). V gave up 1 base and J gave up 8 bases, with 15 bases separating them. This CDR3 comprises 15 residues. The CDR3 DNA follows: TGTGCCAGCAGTTTAGGAGTCGGGACCGAGGATGAGCAGTTCTTC. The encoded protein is CASSLGVGTEDEQFF.

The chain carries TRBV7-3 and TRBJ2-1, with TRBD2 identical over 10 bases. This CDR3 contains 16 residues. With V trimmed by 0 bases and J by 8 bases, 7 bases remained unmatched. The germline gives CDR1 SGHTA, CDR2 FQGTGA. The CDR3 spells CASSLTPSGGAHEQFF. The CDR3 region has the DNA TGTGCCAGCAGCTTAACGCCGAGCGGGGGGGCCCATGAGCAGTTCTTC. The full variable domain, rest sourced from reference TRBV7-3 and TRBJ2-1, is GAGVSQTPSNKVTEKGKYVELRCDPISGHTALYWYRQSLGQGPEFLIYFQGTGAADDSGLPNDRFFAVRPEGSVSTLKIQRTERGDSAVYLCASSLTPSGGAHEQFFGPGTRLTVL.

CDR3 amino acids: CASSPDRVNYNEQFF. Here the CDR3 DNA reads TGTGCCAGCAGCCCGGACAGGGTCAACTACAATGAGCAGTTCTTC. The rearrangement links TRBV6-2 or TRBV6-3 to TRBJ2-1; 8 bases line up with TRBD1. The germline V gene has CDR1 MNHEY and CDR2 SVGEGT. After removal of 6 bases from V and 3 bases from J, the junction contained 7 bases not matched to a gene. The CDR3 spans 15 residues.